Below, one T cell receptor beta chain is given with its context. The clone's antigen remains unknown. No base quality values were provided; no much bigger clone lies one nucleotide off. The germline V and J ends show losses of 2 bases and 5 bases respectively, and no gene match explains 5 bases of the junction. The germline V gene sets CDR1 to MNHNS and CDR2 to SASEGT. From its cysteine to its phenylalanine, the CDR3 spans 15 amino acids. Only the CDR3 DNA stays, 45 bases, in frame from base 1. This sample is drawn from a study of blood T cell repertoires in COVID-19 (TCRdb year 2020). About the full investigation: Collaborator samples came from the United States, Italy and Spain and covered acute and convalescent phases of COVID-19. HLA class I and class II types, where available, came from metadata supplied by the sample provider rather than from assay-based typing. The prospective study material was composed of cDNA or gDNA derived from T cells, B-cell-depleted T cells, or PBMCs. The sample metadata nearly always contained a de-identified subject ID, COVID-19 status, age in years and sex. Deeply sampled blood TCRbeta repertoires from subjects exposed to, actively infected with, or recovered from COVID-19 were included in the dataset. The samples were drawn from two sources: the first 160 participants of the ongoing ImmuneRACE study, and 1,254 subjects contributed by 6 global collaborators. The repertoires were released in a freely available public database meant as a resource for research on the immune response to SARS-CoV-2. Study-wide conclusions, independent of this receptor: The quantity of clinical and demographic metadata differed by source and by participant and was supplied without curation.

Participants in the prospective study were enrolled through a virtual design, were aged roughly 18 to 100 years, and lived in 24 United States geographic areas. Cohort assignment in the prospective study relied on participant-reported clinical history from a screening survey and a study questionnaire. Mobile phlebotomists in the prospective study collected whole blood, serum and a nasopharyngeal or oropharyngeal swab from every participant. Over a roughly two-month period, participants in the prospective study had the option of providing additional blood draws and questionnaires. Before DNA extraction, prospective study blood samples were shipped either frozen or at room temperature. The immunoSEQ Assay, a bias-controlled multiplex PCR, was used to amplify TCRbeta CDR3 regions from genomic DNA. As for the original processing: The number of nucleated cells in each sample was estimated by amplification of reference gene primers within the assay. Sequence reads were collapsed and filtered to measure the absolute abundance of every unique TCRbeta CDR3 rearrangement. Productive Simpson clonality was computed per sample as the square root of Simpson's diversity index over productive rearrangements. Held by TCRdb, this immuneACCESS table contains in-frame sequences only and omits some clones. Under half of the omission traces to an unresolved V gene where checked; the cause of the rest is unknown. V and J calls and clone size come straight from that table; D and trimming were deduced from the DNA. This sample gives 470,000 or so clones in total; 87% of them show up just once. Jointly, the top ten make up approximately 2% of the sample.

Input material: PBMCs or T cells enriched from blood (not recorded which). The V and J segments used are TRBV6-1 and TRBJ2-7; TRBD1 matches 11 bases in the middle. The TCR originated in a woman aged 18-30 years with acute COVID-19. The nucleotides are TGTGCCAGCAGTGAACTGGGACAGGGGGTAAACGAGCAGTACTTC. This is translated as CASSELGQGVNEQYF.